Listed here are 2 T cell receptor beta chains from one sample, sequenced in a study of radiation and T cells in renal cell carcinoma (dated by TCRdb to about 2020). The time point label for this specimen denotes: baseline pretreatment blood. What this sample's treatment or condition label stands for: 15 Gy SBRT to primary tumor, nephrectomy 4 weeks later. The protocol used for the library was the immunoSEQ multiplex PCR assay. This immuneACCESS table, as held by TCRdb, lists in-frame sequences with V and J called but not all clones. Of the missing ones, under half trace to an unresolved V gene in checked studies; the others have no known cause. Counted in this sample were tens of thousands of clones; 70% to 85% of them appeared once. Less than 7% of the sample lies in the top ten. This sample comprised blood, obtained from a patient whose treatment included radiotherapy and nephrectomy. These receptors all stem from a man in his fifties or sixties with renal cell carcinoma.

The CDR3 here is CASSLRPGLAGASDEQFF. The CDR3 DNA sequence: TGTGCCAGCAGCCTAAGGCCGGGACTAGCGGGAGCCTCGGATGAGCAGTTCTTC. The chain is built from TRBV7-3 and TRBJ2-1; 14 bases are a match to TRBD2. CDR3 length equals 18 residues. Germline loops: CDR1 SGHTA, CDR2 FQGTGA. V dropped 5 bases and J dropped 8; count of bases not matched to a gene: 14.

The CDR3 loop reads CASSLDGAGAGTDTQYF. CDR3 nucleotides: TGTGCCAGCAGCTTAGACGGGGCAGGGGCGGGCACAGATACGCAGTATTTT. The chain is built from TRBV7-2 and TRBJ2-3, with a tentative D call TRBD1 (6 bases). Trimming cost V 1 base and J 1 base, with 15 bases left between them. The CDR3 has 17 amino acids. The germline V gene has CDR1 SGHTA and CDR2 FQGNSA.